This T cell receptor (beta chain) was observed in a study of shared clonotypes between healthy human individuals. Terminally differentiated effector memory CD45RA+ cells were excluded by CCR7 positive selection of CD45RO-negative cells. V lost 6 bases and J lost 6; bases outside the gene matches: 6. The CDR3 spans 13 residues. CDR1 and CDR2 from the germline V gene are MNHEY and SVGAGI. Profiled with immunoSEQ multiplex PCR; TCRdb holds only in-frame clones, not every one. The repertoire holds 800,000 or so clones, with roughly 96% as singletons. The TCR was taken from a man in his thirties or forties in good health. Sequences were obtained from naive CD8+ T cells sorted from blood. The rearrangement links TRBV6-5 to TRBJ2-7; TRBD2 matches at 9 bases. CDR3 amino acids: CASRPGTSSEQYF. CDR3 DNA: TGTGCCAGCAGACCCGGGACTAGCTCCGAGCAGTACTTC.